A selection of T cell receptor beta chains follows, all from one sample in a study of T cell responses to AZD1222 COVID-19 vaccine. Generated by immunoSEQ multiplex PCR, the TCRdb table keeps only in-frame clones and is missing some. The data hold over 100,000 clones, with around nine tenths observed a single time. This sample comprised peripheral blood, obtained on day 0 of AZD1222 vaccination. These receptors were taken from an adult in good health. Each CDR3 is given with its conserved first and last residue. The order of the fields is CDR3 length, clone size, D gene, J gene, V gene, CDR3 DNA, CDR3 protein. A D gene is named only where the DNA matches it firmly. Size values are once, few and many counts, or a class for expanded clones, and some rows have none.

17,-,TRBD1,TRBJ2-2,TRBV7-7,TGTGCTAGCAGCCACGACCTAGAGGGGGCAAACACCGGGGAGCTGTTTTTT,CASSHDLEGANTGELFF
15,-,TRBD2,TRBJ2-2,TRBV19,TGTGCCAGTAGTCCGGGACTAAAACTCTGGGGGGAGCTGTTTTTT,CASSPGLKLWGELFF
16,-,-,TRBJ2-1,TRBV5-1,TGCGCCAGCACCCCTACCGGACCAGGGGGGAACAATGAGCAGTTCTTC,CASTPTGPGGNNEQFF
13,-,-,TRBJ1-5,TRBV6-5,TGTGCCAGCAGACGGGGTAGCAATCAGCCCCAGCATTTT,CASRRGSNQPQHF
13,-,TRBD1,TRBJ1-4,TRBV19,TGTGCCAGTAGTATGGGACAGCGTGAAAAACTGTTTTTT,CASSMGQREKLFF
15,-,-,TRBJ1-5,TRBV6-5,TGTGCCAGCAGTTACTCGTACAGGGAACGGCAGCCCCAGCATTTT,CASSYSYRERQPQHF
14,-,TRBD1,TRBJ1-1,TRBV10-3,TGTGCCATCGGGGCAGGGGGGACGAACACTGAAGCTTTCTTT,CAIGAGGTNTEAFF
17,-,TRBD1,TRBJ2-5,TRBV7-8,TGTGCCAGCAGCTTAGTACCGGTGGGACAGGGGGGAGAGACCCAGTACTTC,CASSLVPVGQGGETQYF
15,-,-,TRBJ2-2,TRBV6-2/TRBV6-3,TGTGCCAGCAGTTACTCGATAACAGACACCGGGGAGCTGTTTTTT,CASSYSITDTGELFF
15,-,TRBD1,TRBJ2-7,TRBV6-5,TGTGCCAGCAGTTACTCGGACAGGGGGCGGTACGAGCAGTACTTC,CASSYSDRGRYEQYF
16,-,TRBD1,TRBJ1-1,TRBV5-4,TGTGCCAGCAGCTTGGGGCAGGGGGGCGCGAACACTGAAGCTTTCTTT,CASSLGQGGANTEAFF
14,-,-,TRBJ1-4,TRBV7-2,TGTGCCAGCAGCCCTCGAAGGGGCAATGAAAAACTGTTTTTT,CASSPRRGNEKLFF
17,-,-,TRBJ2-1,TRBV29-1,TGCAGCGTTGACCGTTTATTCATGGAGAGCTCCTACAATGAGCAGTTCTTC,CSVDRLFMESSYNEQFF
12,once,-,TRBJ2-2,TRBV11-2,TGTGCCAGCAGCATTAATACCGGGGAGCTGTTTTTT,CASSINTGELFF
15,-,-,TRBJ1-4,TRBV6-5,TGTGCCAGCAGTCACCTCGGATCTACTAATGAAAAACTGTTTTTT,CASSHLGSTNEKLFF
13,-,-,TRBJ1-2,TRBV10-2,TGCGCCAGCAGTGAGAGGGGCAGTTATGGCTACACCTTC,CASSERGSYGYTF
16,-,-,TRBJ1-3,TRBV7-6,TGTGCCAGCAGCTTCCCGGGAAGTTCTAATGGAAACACCATATATTTT,CASSFPGSSNGNTIYF
14,-,-,TRBJ1-6,TRBV30,TGTGCCTGGAGTCCGACACAGGGACGAACACCCCTCCACTTT,CAWSPTQGRTPLHF
11,-,-,TRBJ1-2,TRBV29-1,TGCAGCGTGGGGAAGGACGACGGCTACACCTTC,CSVGKDDGYTF
13,-,TRBD1,TRBJ1-2,TRBV3-1/TRBV3-2,TGTGCCAGCAGCCAAGTGGGGACAGACCGCTACACCTTC,CASSQVGTDRYTF
14,-,-,TRBJ1-1,TRBV11-3,TGTGCCAGCAATCTAGGGGTCTCGTACACTGAAGCTTTCTTT,CASNLGVSYTEAFF
16,-,TRBD1,TRBJ1-3,TRBV4-1,TGCGCCAGCAGCCAAGATAAAGGGGGCGGTGGAAACACCATATATTTT,CASSQDKGGGGNTIYF
15,-,-,TRBJ1-2,TRBV9,TGTGCCAGCAGCGTAAGTCCCACGACGTTGGATGGCTACACCTTC,CASSVSPTTLDGYTF
14,once,TRBD1,TRBJ1-2,TRBV18,TGTGCCAGCTCACCCGGACAGGGGGCTTATGGCTACACCTTC,CASSPGQGAYGYTF
13,-,-,TRBJ1-2,TRBV11-3,TGTGCCAGCAGCTCCCAAGCAGGGGTTGGCTACACCTTC,CASSSQAGVGYTF
14,-,-,TRBJ1-6,TRBV30,TGTGCCTGGAGTGTCGGGGTGGCCAATTCACCCCTCCACTTT,CAWSVGVANSPLHF
16,-,TRBD2,TRBJ2-2,TRBV9,TGTGCCAGCAGCGTAGGCGGGGGGCTCAACACCGGGGAGCTGTTTTTT,CASSVGGGLNTGELFF
15,-,TRBD1,TRBJ2-2,TRBV4-1,TGCGCCAGCAGCCAATCAGGGGGCGGAACCGGGGAGCTGTTTTTT,CASSQSGGGTGELFF
14,-,-,TRBJ1-2,TRBV4-1,TGCGCCAGCCGACGCCCAGGGACTAACTATGGCTACACCTTC,CASRRPGTNYGYTF
15,-,-,TRBJ1-6,TRBV18,TGTGCCAGCTCACCATATCGGGAGTTCAATTCACCCCTCCACTTT,CASSPYREFNSPLHF
15,-,-,TRBJ1-6,TRBV6-1,TGTGCCAGCAGTGACCTTGGGACGAGGAATTCACCCCTCCACTTT,CASSDLGTRNSPLHF
15,-,TRBD1,TRBJ1-2,TRBV4-1,TGCGCCAGCAGCCTACAGGGGCAGCCTAACTATGGCTACACCTTC,CASSLQGQPNYGYTF
13,-,-,TRBJ2-1,TRBV11-2,TGTGCCAGCAGCTTGGACTTACAGGATGAGCAGTTCTTC,CASSLDLQDEQFF
14,-,-,TRBJ1-3,TRBV2,TGTGCCAGCAGTCGACAGATCTCTGGAAACACCATATATTTT,CASSRQISGNTIYF
16,-,TRBD1,TRBJ2-3,TRBV5-8,TGTGCCAGCAGCTTAAATCAGGGGGCGCGGACAGATACGCAGTATTTT,CASSLNQGARTDTQYF
15,many,TRBD1,TRBJ2-1,TRBV6-1,TGTGCCAGCAGTGAGGGACAGGGGTCCTCAAATGAGCAGTTCTTC,CASSEGQGSSNEQFF
15,-,-,TRBJ2-1,TRBV7-9,TGTGCCAGCAGCTTAGGACGGGTAACTGCCAATGAGCAGTTCTTC,CASSLGRVTANEQFF